These 11 T cell receptor beta chains were sequenced from one sample in a study of blood T cell repertoires in COVID-19. Repertoires were generated with immunoSEQ multiplex PCR, while TCRdb's copy carries only in-frame clones and drops some. The sample contains 150,000 to 200,000 clones, 80% to 85% of which appear only once. What was sequenced was peripheral blood. These TCRs come from a woman in her 70s with COVID-19, enrolled during active disease.

The V call is TRBV27, the J call TRBJ2-7; 7 bases match TRBD2. Germline V gene sequence: CDR1 MNHEY, CDR2 SMNVEV (reference sequence). This CDR3 comprises 15 residues. V shed 6 bases, J shed 3 bases, and the junction held 11 bases outside the gene matches. The CDR3 nucleotides are TGTGCCAGCAGCCAACGCTTGCGGGGGTACTACGAGCAGTACTTC. It translates to CASSQRLRGYYEQYF.

The chain links TRBV29-1 to TRBJ1-2, with TRBD1 matching 7 bases. This CDR3 spans 13 amino acids. The ends lost 4 bases at V and 4 bases at J; junction bases unmatched: 6. Per the germline V gene, CDR1 is SQVTM and CDR2 is ANQGSEA. CDR3 protein: CSVGVGGSYGYTF. In DNA, the CDR3 is TGCAGCGTTGGAGTAGGGGGCTCCTATGGCTACACCTTC. The variable domain in full, completed from reference TRBV29-1 and TRBJ1-2, reads SAVISQKPSRDICQRGTSLTIQCQVDSQVTMMFWYRQQPGQSLTLIATANQGSEATYESGFVIDKFPISRPNLTFSTLTVSNMSPEDSSIYLCSVGVGGSYGYTFGSGTRLTVV.

The J gene is TRBJ1-5, the V gene TRBV28, with 7 bases that match TRBD1. The CDR3 consists of 21 residues. After removal of 1 base from V and 0 bases from J, the junction contained 18 bases not matched to a gene. The germline gives CDR1 MDHEN, CDR2 SYDVKM. CDR3 sequence reads: CASSLYNTQGQQSYSNQPQHF. DNA of the CDR3: TGTGCCAGCAGTTTATATAACACCCAGGGACAGCAATCATATAGCAATCAGCCCCAGCATTTT.

This clone showed up just a few times. V usage is TRBV7-8 and J usage is TRBJ1-2, with a weak D call TRBD1 (6 bases). This CDR3 has 14 residues. Germline V CDR1 and CDR2: SGHVS, FQNEAQ. With 5 bases removed from V and 5 bases from J, the gap between germline ends came to 15 bases. DNA of the CDR3: TGTGCCAGCAGCACCAGGGGCACAGTGTATGGCTACACCTTC. Its translation is CASSTRGTVYGYTF.

The chain links TRBV15 to TRBJ2-2, with 11 bases aligning to TRBD1. Germline loops: CDR1 LNHNV, CDR2 YYDKDF (reference sequence). Germline trimming cut 9 bases from V and 7 bases from J; bases unmatched to any gene: 7. The CDR3 sequence is 14 residues long. CDR3 sequence: CATGGQGAIGELFF. The CDR3, as DNA: TGTGCCACTGGAGGACAGGGGGCCATCGGGGAGCTGTTTTTT.

V usage is TRBV18 and J usage is TRBJ2-4, with D uncertain. V was clipped by 6 bases and J by 4 bases, with 16 bases between them. This CDR3 has 15 amino acids. Germline V gene lookup returns CDR1 KGHSH and CDR2 LQKENI. CDR3 sequence: CASSPNSTPKNIQYF. CDR3 nucleotide sequence: TGTGCCAGCTCTCCTAACAGTACTCCAAAAAACATTCAGTACTTC.

The chain uses TRBV29-1 and TRBJ1-1; no definite D call. The CDR3 extends over 11 amino acids. Trimming stripped 7 bases from V and 8 bases from J, with 14 bases between. The germline gives CDR1 SQVTM, CDR2 ANQGSEA. The CDR3 loop reads CSGLHRSEAFF. CDR3 in DNA: TGCAGCGGTTTACACAGATCAGAAGCTTTCTTT.

This chain uses TRBV5-1 with TRBJ2-7; 11 nucleotides align to TRBD2. CDR3 size: 16 residues. Germline V gives CDR1 SGHRS, CDR2 YFSETQ. V lost 0 bases to trimming and J lost 6 bases; unmatched junction nucleotides: 8. Here the CDR3 reads CASSLELAGGPGEQYF. The DNA for the CDR3 is TGCGCCAGCAGCTTGGAGTTAGCGGGAGGGCCGGGCGAGCAGTACTTC. Full variable domain (rest looked up from reference TRBV5-1 and TRBJ2-7): KAGVTQTPRYLIKTRGQQVTLSCSPISGHRSVSWYQQTPGQGLQFLFEYFSETQRNKGNFPGRFSGRQFSNSRSEMNVSTLELGDSALYLCASSLELAGGPGEQYFGPGTRLTVT.

This clone was counted between two and nine times. The gene calls are TRBV12-3 or TRBV12-4 and TRBJ1-2; D unclear. The CDR3 has 13 amino acids. V lost 2 bases and J 2 bases, leaving 6 bases between the germline ends. This CDR3 is CASSLRLNYGYTF. CDR3 sequence (DNA): TGTGCCAGCAGTTTACGACTGAACTATGGCTACACCTTC.

As for this clone: Other nucleotide sequences from this sample produce the same CDR3. V usage is TRBV5-1 and J usage is TRBJ2-1, with D perhaps TRBD1 (7 bases). This CDR3 has 15 amino acids. Trimming cost V 0 bases and J 8 bases, with 15 bases left between them. Germline V gene sequence: CDR1 SGHRS, CDR2 YFSETQ. The DNA of the CDR3 is TGCGCCAGCAGCTTGGGTGCAGGGGGGCTCGATGAGCAGTTCTTC. Translating it yields CASSLGAGGLDEQFF. Looking up the rest from reference TRBV5-1 and TRBJ2-1 gives the full variable domain: KAGVTQTPRYLIKTRGQQVTLSCSPISGHRSVSWYQQTPGQGLQFLFEYFSETQRNKGNFPGRFSGRQFSNSRSEMNVSTLELGDSALYLCASSLGAGGLDEQFFGPGTRLTVL.

The chain has TRBV5-4 and TRBJ2-1; D is possibly TRBD1 (6 bases). Trimming cost V 3 bases and J 10 bases, with 17 bases left between them. Germline V gives CDR1 SGHNT, CDR2 YYREEE (reference sequence). CDR3 length: 14 residues. The CDR3 DNA reads as TGTGCCAGCAGCTCGCAGACAGGTAGCATAGAGCAGTTCTTC. Translating gives CASSSQTGSIEQFF.